Presented here are 31 T cell receptor beta chains from one specimen sequenced in a study of shared clonotypes between healthy human individuals. Selected positively for CCR7 and CD45RO-negative, naive CD8 cells excluded terminally differentiated effector memory CD45RA+ cells. Sequenced by immunoSEQ multiplex PCR; TCRdb stores in-frame clones only, minus some. The sample consists of some 2 million clones, less than 95% of them appearing once. Sequenced sample: naive CD8+ T cells sorted from blood. These receptors were taken from a man aged 18-30 years in good health.

The rearrangement joins TRBV5-6 to TRBJ2-6; 8 bases map to TRBD1. Germline assignment: CDR1 SGHDT and CDR2 YYEEEE. V lost 5 bases, J lost 0 bases, and 4 bases stayed unmatched. The CDR3 consists of 16 residues. This CDR3 reads CASRTGVLSGANVLTF. The CDR3 region has the DNA TGTGCCAGCAGGACAGGGGTTCTCTCTGGGGCCAACGTCCTGACTTTC.

The rearrangement joins TRBV5-4 to TRBJ2-1, with 7 nucleotides matching TRBD1. Germline V gene lookup returns CDR1 SGHNT and CDR2 YYREEE (reference sequence). The CDR3 has 15 residues. V gave up 5 bases and J gave up 7 bases; unmatched junction bases: 12. This chain's CDR3 is CASSYQGVYFNEQFF. CDR3 nucleotide sequence: TGTGCCAGCAGTTACCAGGGGGTATACTTTAATGAGCAGTTCTTC. Using reference TRBV5-4 and TRBJ2-1 for the parts outside the CDR3, the full variable domain is ETGVTQSPTHLIKTRGQQVTLRCSSQSGHNTVSWYQQALGQGPQFIFQYYREEENGRGNFPPRFSGLQFPNYSSELNVNALELDDSALYLCASSYQGVYFNEQFFGPGTRLTVL.

The chain combines TRBV30 with TRBJ2-3; the D gene is possibly TRBD2 (6 bases). V lost 1 base and J 0 bases, leaving 17 bases between the germline ends. The CDR3 has 17 residues. CDR1 and CDR2 (germline): GTSNPN, SVGIG (reference sequence). The CDR3 reads CAWSAGTGAPSTDTQYF. The CDR3 nucleotides are TGTGCCTGGAGTGCCGGGACTGGGGCCCCTAGCACAGATACGCAGTATTTT.

The chain links TRBV9 to TRBJ2-7; TRBD2 matches at 8 bases. The V and J ends lost 4 bases and 6 bases, in that order; junction bases with no gene match: 9. Germline assignment: CDR1 SGDLS and CDR2 YYNGEE. The CDR3 has 14 residues. The CDR3 DNA follows: TGTGCCAGCAGCCAAGCGGGAGCGGGAGTCGAGCAGTACTTC. Protein: CASSQAGAGVEQYF.

This clone has only a few counts. The same CDR3 also results from other DNA sequences found in this sample. The rearrangement links TRBV5-6 to TRBJ2-7, with D tentatively TRBD1 (6 bases). CDR1 is SGHDT and CDR2 is YYEEEE in the germline V gene. The CDR3 is 14 amino acids. V was trimmed by 0 bases and J by 0 bases, leaving 7 bases between them. The CDR3 region has the DNA TGTGCCAGCAGCTTGGGAGGGGGCTCCTACGAGCAGTACTTC. It specifies CASSLGGGSYEQYF.

This clone appeared once. Other DNA sequences within the sample encode an identical CDR3. This sequence joins TRBV28 and TRBJ2-5; 7 nucleotides agree with TRBD2. V dropped 2 bases and J dropped 5; count of bases not matched to a gene: 5. This CDR3 is built from 14 residues. CDR1 MDHEN and CDR2 SYDVKM come from the germline V gene. CDR3 nucleotides: TGTGCCAGCAGTTTACTTCAGGGAGGGGAGACCCAGTACTTC. This encodes CASSLLQGGETQYF.

CDR3 in DNA: TGTGCCAGCAGTGAGTCCGGTACCTCCTACGAGCAGTACTTC. Translating it yields CASSESGTSYEQYF. The chain joins TRBV2 to TRBJ2-7; D is unclear. CDR1 is SNHLY, CDR2 FYNNEI, per germline. This CDR3 region has 14 residues. V was clipped by 3 bases and J by 0 bases, with 9 bases between them.

The rearrangement joins TRBV29-1 to TRBJ2-7; TRBD2 agrees at 11 bases. Germline V CDR1 and CDR2: SQVTM, ANQGSEA. CDR3 size: 15 residues. Germline trimming cut 4 bases from V and 2 bases from J; bases unmatched to any gene: 7. The CDR3 loop is CSVVFGTSGAYEQYF. CDR3 in DNA: TGCAGCGTTGTCTTTGGGACTAGCGGAGCCTACGAGCAGTACTTC.

The CDR3 spells CASSLARGARNEQFF. As DNA, the CDR3 is TGTGCCAGCAGCTTAGCACGGGGGGCGCGCAATGAGCAGTTCTTC. The chain couples TRBV7-9 to TRBJ2-1; maybe TRBD2 (7 bases). The V end lost 0 bases, the J end lost 6 bases, and 12 bases lay between the germline ends. The CDR3 consists of 15 residues. CDR1 and CDR2 from the germline V gene are SEHNR and FQNEAQ (reference sequence).

The rearrangement joins TRBV11-2 to TRBJ2-1, with 8 bases aligning to TRBD2. Unmatched junction bases numbered 10, after V lost 0 bases and J lost 6 bases. The CDR3 covers 17 residues. The germline V gene encodes CDR1 SGHAT and CDR2 FQNNGV. The CDR3 bases are TGTGCCAGCAGCTTAGATTGGGGAGCGGGAGACTCCAATGAGCAGTTCTTC. Protein sequence: CASSLDWGAGDSNEQFF.

The gene calls are TRBV4-1 and TRBJ1-3; D is unresolved. Germline V CDR1 and CDR2: MGHRA, YSYEKL. This CDR3 has 18 residues. The germline V and J ends were trimmed by 0 bases and 4 bases, with 19 bases remaining between them. This CDR3 reads CASSQDGGRAQAGNTIYF. CDR3 sequence (DNA): TGCGCCAGCAGCCAAGACGGTGGTAGGGCGCAGGCCGGAAACACCATATATTTT.

CDR3 sequence: CASSFRSHNEQFF. In nucleotides, the CDR3 is TGTGCCAGCAGCTTTCGAAGCCACAATGAGCAGTTCTTC. J is TRBJ2-1 and V is TRBV7-8; D is unresolved. There are 13 residues in the CDR3. In germline, CDR1 is SGHVS, CDR2 FQNEAQ. Trimming removed 3 bases from V and 5 bases from J, with 8 bases in between. The complete variable domain, with remaining parts taken from reference TRBV7-8 and TRBJ2-1, reads GAGVSQSPRYKVAKRGQDVALRCDPISGHVSLFWYQQALGQGPEFLTYFQNEAQLDKSGLPSDRFFAERPEGSVSTLKIQRTQQEDSAVYLCASSFRSHNEQFFGPGTRLTVL.

Concerning this clone itself: The sample contains more than one DNA sequence encoding this CDR3. The CDR3 DNA sequence: TGTGCCAGCAGTTACTCAGGGACAGGAAATGAGCAGTTCTTC. It encodes CASSYSGTGNEQFF. The chain carries TRBV6-5 and TRBJ2-1; 8 bases match TRBD1. The germline gives CDR1 MNHEY, CDR2 SVGAGI. Trimming cost V 0 bases and J 7 bases; bases outside gene matches: 2. The CDR3 has 14 residues.

This CDR3 reads CASSFLDVSYEQYF. The CDR3 DNA follows: TGCGCCAGCAGCTTCCTGGACGTATCCTACGAGCAGTACTTC. This chain joins TRBV5-1 and TRBJ2-7, with unresolved D. CDR3 size: 14 residues. Germline loops: CDR1 SGHRS, CDR2 YFSETQ. V was clipped by 2 bases and J by 1 base, with 10 bases between them.

In its sample, this clone was seen once. The gene calls are TRBV6-6 and TRBJ1-6; no clear D. Germline CDR1 and CDR2: MNHNY and SVGAGI (reference sequence). The CDR3 is 13 residues long. V was trimmed by 8 bases and J by 10 bases, leaving 15 bases between them. CDR3 coding DNA: TGTGCCAGCCTGGGAAAGTTCGACTCACCCCTCCACTTT. Protein sequence: CASLGKFDSPLHF.

The genes are TRBV10-2 and TRBJ2-7, with D hard to call. The V end lost 2 bases, the J end lost 3 bases, and 5 bases lay between the germline ends. Germline CDR1 WSHSY, CDR2 SAAADI. This CDR3 has 12 amino acids. For the CDR3, the DNA is TGCGCCAGCAGTGAGATGGGCTACGAGCAGTACTTC. Translation gives CASSEMGYEQYF.

The gene calls are TRBV11-3 and TRBJ2-3; perhaps TRBD2 as D (6 bases). Germline V CDR1 and CDR2: SGHNT, YENEEA. V lost 4 bases, J lost 0 bases, and 17 bases lay in between. The CDR3 length is 17 residues. CDR3 bases: TGTGCCAGCAGCTCCGGAGCGGGTCCCATGAGCACAGATACGCAGTATTTT. This translates into CASSSGAGPMSTDTQYF.

The chain links TRBV7-9 to TRBJ2-7; perhaps TRBD1 as D (6 bases). The V gene's germline CDR1 is SEHNR and CDR2 FQNEAQ (reference sequence). The CDR3 contains 14 residues. The germline V and J ends were trimmed by 4 bases and 5 bases, with 15 bases remaining between them. CDR3 sequence: CASSSGQGVHEQYF. The DNA of the CDR3 is TGTGCCAGCAGCTCGGGACAAGGGGTCCACGAGCAGTACTTC.

This chain links TRBV5-3 with TRBJ2-5; D gene ambiguous. TRBV5-3 counts as an open reading frame of uncertain function. Trimming pared 0 bases from V and 3 bases from J, leaving 6 bases between. The CDR3 is 13 residues long. CDR3 sequence (DNA): TGTGCCAGAAGCTTGGAACAAAAAGAGACCCAGTACTTC. Its translation is CARSLEQKETQYF.

The V call is TRBV13, the J call TRBJ1-1; D remains unclear. Trimming pared 5 bases from V and 8 bases from J, leaving 12 bases between. Germline V gene sequence: CDR1 PRHDT, CDR2 FYEKMQ (reference sequence). The CDR3 spans 12 residues. The CDR3 sequence: CASSPRWQEAFF. CDR3 nucleotides: TGTGCCAGCAGCCCAAGGTGGCAGGAAGCTTTCTTT.

This clone was counted a few times. J is TRBJ1-2 and V is TRBV19; D uncertain. CDR1 LNHDA and CDR2 SQIVND come from the germline V gene (reference sequence). Trimming left V 10 bases short and J 4 bases short, with 7 bases between. The CDR3 consists of 10 residues. The DNA of the CDR3 is TGTGCCACGGGTGGCTATGGCTACACCTTC. Encoded protein: CATGGYGYTF.

The chain has TRBV4-1 and TRBJ2-7, with TRBD1 as a possible D gene (7 bases). CDR1 is MGHRA, CDR2 YSYEKL, per germline. The V gene lost 4 bases and the J gene lost 4 bases, with 14 bases spanning the gap. The CDR3 is made up of 14 amino acids. CDR3 residues: CASSPRQGGYEQYF. The CDR3 DNA follows: TGCGCCAGCAGCCCAAGACAGGGAGGATACGAGCAGTACTTC.

The chain combines TRBV4-1 with TRBJ2-2; D is perhaps TRBD1 or TRBD2 (5 bases each). The CDR3 spans 17 residues. Germline V gene sequence: CDR1 MGHRA, CDR2 YSYEKL. Trimming cost V 1 base and J 6 bases, with 18 bases left between them. The CDR3 is CASSQVPGPAFSGELFF. The CDR3 DNA sequence: TGCGCCAGCAGCCAAGTGCCGGGGCCCGCGTTCTCCGGGGAGCTGTTTTTT.

Comment on this clone: Other DNA sequences within the sample encode an identical CDR3. The genes are TRBV6-5 and TRBJ1-5; D gene uncertain. CDR1 is MNHEY and CDR2 is SVGAGI in the germline V gene. This CDR3 comprises 14 residues. Deletions cut 0 bases from V and 0 bases from J, with 3 bases between. The CDR3 sequence is CASSYSGSNQPQHF. CDR3 DNA: TGTGCCAGCAGTTACTCGGGTAGCAATCAGCCCCAGCATTTT.

In this sample, this clone turned up many times. The CDR3 DNA is TGTGCCAGCAGGGACTACATTAGGAGTGGTGAAAAACTGTTTTTT. Its protein product is CASRDYIRSGEKLFF. The rearrangement uses TRBV2 and TRBJ1-4; D not certain. The germline gives CDR1 SNHLY, CDR2 FYNNEI. The CDR3 extends over 15 amino acids. V lost 6 bases, J lost 7 bases, and 18 bases lay in between. The complete variable domain, with remaining parts taken from reference TRBV2 and TRBJ1-4, reads EPEVTQTPSHQVTQMGQEVILRCVPISNHLYFYWYRQILGQKVEFLVSFYNNEISEKSEIFDDQFSVERPDGSNFTLKIRSTKLEDSAMYFCASRDYIRSGEKLFFGSGTQLSVL.

DNA for the CDR3: TGTGCCAGCAGTTATTCGGGGGTGGGCCCCTACGAGCAGTACTTC. It specifies CASSYSGVGPYEQYF. V is TRBV6-5 and J is TRBJ2-7; D may be TRBD2 (6 bases). Germline V lookup: CDR1 MNHEY, CDR2 SVGAGI. This CDR3 comprises 15 residues. Trimming removed 3 bases from V and 2 bases from J, with 14 bases in between.

This rearrangement joins TRBV27 to TRBJ2-1, with 9 bases lining up with TRBD1. The V segment lost 3 bases and the J segment 9 bases; nucleotides outside the gene matches: 6. This CDR3 contains 14 residues. CDR1 and CDR2 (germline): MNHEY, SMNVEV (reference sequence). CDR3 sequence (DNA): TGTGCCAGCAGTTTTAGGACAGGGGCGGTTGAGCAGTTCTTC. Amino acid sequence: CASSFRTGAVEQFF.

The genes are TRBV11-2 and TRBJ2-1; 9 bases fit TRBD1. The germline V gene has CDR1 SGHAT and CDR2 FQNNGV. The CDR3 loop spans 18 amino acids. Trimming cost V 1 base and J 2 bases; bases outside gene matches: 9. CDR3 residues: CASSLATGGLSTYNEQFF. CDR3 bases: TGTGCCAGCAGCTTAGCAACAGGGGGCTTGTCCACCTACAATGAGCAGTTCTTC.

CDR3 loop: CASSQDRGLAGDWELFF. CDR3 coding DNA: TGCGCCAGCAGCCAAGATCGGGGACTAGCGGGGGATTGGGAGCTGTTTTTT. The chain links TRBV4-1 to TRBJ2-2, with TRBD2 matching over 14 bases. Trimming removed 0 bases from V and 9 bases from J; junction bases left unmatched: 6. The V gene's germline CDR1 is MGHRA and CDR2 YSYEKL. The CDR3 length is 17 residues.

J is TRBJ1-5 and V is TRBV15, with TRBD1 as a possible D gene (5 bases). V shed 0 bases and J shed 0 bases, with 9 bases lying between them. Germline V gives CDR1 LNHNV, CDR2 YYDKDF (reference sequence). The CDR3 covers 16 residues. CDR3: CATSRETVNSNQPQHF. As DNA, the CDR3 is TGTGCCACCAGCAGAGAGACAGTGAATAGCAATCAGCCCCAGCATTTT.

The V gene is TRBV28, the J gene TRBJ2-7; TRBD2 matches 16 bases. The CDR3 extends over 18 amino acids. Germline CDR1 and CDR2: MDHEN and SYDVKM. V gave up 5 bases and J gave up 0 bases; unmatched junction bases: 7. This CDR3 is CASSDPGLAGGISYEQYF. The CDR3 DNA reads as TGTGCCAGCAGTGACCCGGGACTAGCGGGGGGGATCTCCTACGAGCAGTACTTC.